The entry that follows covers one TCR beta chain sequence. With V trimmed by 4 bases and J by 6 bases, 8 bases remained unmatched. CDR3 length: 16 residues. Germline CDR1 reads SNHLY; CDR2 reads FYNNEI. These data belong to a study of blood T cell repertoires in COVID-19. On the study more broadly: Donors in the United States, Italy and Spain gave samples during acute or convalescent COVID-19. Nucleic acid was either cDNA or gDNA, and it came from T cells, B-cell-depleted T cells, or PBMCs.

How the authors handled the data: Nucleated cell number was recorded as an estimate derived from reference gene primer amplification. Generated by immunoSEQ multiplex PCR, the TCRdb table keeps only in-frame clones and is missing some. The V and J calls and clone size come from that table; D and trimming were worked out from the DNA. The top ten hold 2.9% of the sample, which has around 170,000 clones, over 80% seen once. The J gene is TRBJ1-6, the V gene TRBV2; 8 nucleotides line up with TRBD1. The TCR comes from a woman aged 60-70 years with acute or convalescent COVID-19. Sequencing was performed on peripheral blood. Written as DNA, the CDR3 is TGTGCCAGCAGTGGGGGACAGGCCCACGTTAATTCACCCCTCCACTTT. Residues: CASSGGQAHVNSPLHF.